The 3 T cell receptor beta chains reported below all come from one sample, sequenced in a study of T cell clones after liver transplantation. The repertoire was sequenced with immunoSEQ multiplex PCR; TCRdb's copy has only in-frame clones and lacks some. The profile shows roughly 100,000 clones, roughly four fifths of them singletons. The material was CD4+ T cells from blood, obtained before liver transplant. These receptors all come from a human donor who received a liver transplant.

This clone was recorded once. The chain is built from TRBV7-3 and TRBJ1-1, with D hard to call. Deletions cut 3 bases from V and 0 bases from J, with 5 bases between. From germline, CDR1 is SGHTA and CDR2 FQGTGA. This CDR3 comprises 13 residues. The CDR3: CASSFGMNTEAFF. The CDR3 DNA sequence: TGTGCCAGCAGCTTTGGAATGAACACTGAAGCTTTCTTT.

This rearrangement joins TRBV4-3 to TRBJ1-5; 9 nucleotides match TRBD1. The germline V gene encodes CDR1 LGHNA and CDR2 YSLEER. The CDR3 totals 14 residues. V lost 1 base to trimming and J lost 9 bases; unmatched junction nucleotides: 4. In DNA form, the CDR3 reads TGCGCCAGCAGCCAAGTTACAGGGGGCCGGCCCCAGCATTTT. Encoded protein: CASSQVTGGRPQHF.

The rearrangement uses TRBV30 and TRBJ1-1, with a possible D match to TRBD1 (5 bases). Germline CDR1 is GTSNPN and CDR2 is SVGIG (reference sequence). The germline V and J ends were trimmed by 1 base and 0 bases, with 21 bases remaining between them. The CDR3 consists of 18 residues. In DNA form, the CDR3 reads TGTGCCTGGAGTGCCCATGCCGGGACTCACCGGATGAACACTGAAGCTTTCTTT. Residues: CAWSAHAGTHRMNTEAFF. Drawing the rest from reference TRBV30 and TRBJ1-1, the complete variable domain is SQTIHQWPATLVQPVGSPLSLECTVEGTSNPNLYWYRQAAGRGLQLLFYSVGIGQISSEVPQNLSASRPQDRQFILSSKKLLLSDSGFYLCAWSAHAGTHRMNTEAFFGQGTRLTVV.